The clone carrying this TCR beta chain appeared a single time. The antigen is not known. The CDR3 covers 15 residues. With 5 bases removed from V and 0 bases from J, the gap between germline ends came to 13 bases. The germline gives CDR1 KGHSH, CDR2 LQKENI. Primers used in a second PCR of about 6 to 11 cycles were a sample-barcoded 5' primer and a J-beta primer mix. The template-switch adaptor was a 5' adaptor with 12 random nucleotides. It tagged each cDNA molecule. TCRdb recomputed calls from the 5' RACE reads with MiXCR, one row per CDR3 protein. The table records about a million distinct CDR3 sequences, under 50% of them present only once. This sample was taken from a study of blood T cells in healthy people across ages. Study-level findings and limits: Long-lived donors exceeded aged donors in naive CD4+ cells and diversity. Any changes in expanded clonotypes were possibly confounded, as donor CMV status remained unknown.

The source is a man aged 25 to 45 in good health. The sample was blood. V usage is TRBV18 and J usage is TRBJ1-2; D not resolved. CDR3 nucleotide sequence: TGTGCCAGCTCATCAGAGGGAGGATCTAACTATGGCTACACCTTC. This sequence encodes CASSSEGGSNYGYTF.